The 5 T cell receptor beta chains below come from one sample, sequenced in a study of blood T cell repertoires in COVID-19. The data were produced by immunoSEQ multiplex PCR, yet TCRdb's version contains in-frame clones alone and is incomplete. The data hold some 350,000 clones, with around four fifths observed a single time. The source material was peripheral blood. These receptors all stem from a man between 25 and 39 years old with active or convalescent COVID-19.

V and J are TRBV7-2 and TRBJ2-7; 12 nucleotides align to TRBD2. V lost 5 bases to trimming and J lost 1 base; unmatched junction nucleotides: 3. The CDR3 is 15 residues long. In germline, CDR1 is SGHTA, CDR2 FQGNSA. CDR3 bases: TGTGCCAGCAGCGTCGGGACTAGCGGGTCCTACGAGCAGTACTTC. It encodes CASSVGTSGSYEQYF.

The V call is TRBV20-1, the J call TRBJ2-3; TRBD2 agrees at 7 bases. Germline V gene sequence: CDR1 DFQATT, CDR2 SNEGSKA (reference sequence). The length of the CDR3 is 13 residues. The ends lost 3 bases at V and 6 bases at J; junction bases unmatched: 6. CDR3 DNA sequence: TGCAGTGCTAGTATCCCGGGAGGCGATACGCAGTATTTT. This encodes CSASIPGGDTQYF.

This chain connects TRBV6-4 to TRBJ1-3; tentative D call: TRBD1 (6 bases). The germline CDR1 and CDR2 sequences are MRHNA and SNTAGT. The CDR3 consists of 15 residues. The V gene lost 6 bases and the J gene lost 3 bases, with 15 bases spanning the gap. CDR3 bases: TGTGCCAGCAGCTTTCGGGGGGGCTGTGGAAACACCATATATTTT. Its protein is CASSFRGGCGNTIYF.

This chain uses TRBV19 with TRBJ2-1, with D maybe TRBD2 (5 bases). The V gene's germline CDR1 is LNHDA and CDR2 SQIVND (reference sequence). V was clipped by 3 bases and J by 7 bases, with 19 bases between them. The CDR3 runs to 16 residues. The CDR3 DNA is TGTGCCAGTAGTATTGAAGCGGAGTTTGGTTATAATGAGCAGTTCTTC. Translated: CASSIEAEFGYNEQFF.

This clone was recorded only once. The chain is built from TRBV13 and TRBJ1-2, with D maybe TRBD1 (6 bases). Trimming stripped 6 bases from V and 8 bases from J, with 13 bases between. The germline V gene has CDR1 PRHDT and CDR2 FYEKMQ (reference sequence). The CDR3 has 12 amino acids. CDR3 in DNA: TGTGCCAGCAGTCAACAGGGATTGGGCTACACCTTC. Amino acids: CASSQQGLGYTF.